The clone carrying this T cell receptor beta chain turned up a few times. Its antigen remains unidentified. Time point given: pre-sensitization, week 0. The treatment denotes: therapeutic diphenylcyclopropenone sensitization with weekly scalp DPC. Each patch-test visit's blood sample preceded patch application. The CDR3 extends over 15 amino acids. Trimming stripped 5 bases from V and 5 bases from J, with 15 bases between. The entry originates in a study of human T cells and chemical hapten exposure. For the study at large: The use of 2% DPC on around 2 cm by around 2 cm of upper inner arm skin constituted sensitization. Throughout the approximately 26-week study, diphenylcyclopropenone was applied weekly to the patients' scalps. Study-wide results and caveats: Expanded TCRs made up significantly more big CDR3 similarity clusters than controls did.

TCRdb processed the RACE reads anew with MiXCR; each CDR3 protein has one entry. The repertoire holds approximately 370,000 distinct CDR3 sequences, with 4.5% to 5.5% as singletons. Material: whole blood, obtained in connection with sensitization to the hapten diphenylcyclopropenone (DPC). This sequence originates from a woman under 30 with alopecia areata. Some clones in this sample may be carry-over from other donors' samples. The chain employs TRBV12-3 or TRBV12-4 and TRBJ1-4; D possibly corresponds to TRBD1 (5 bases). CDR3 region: CASSLTQGSNEKLFF. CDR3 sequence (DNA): TGTGCCAGCAGTCTAACCCAGGGTTCGAATGAAAAACTGTTTTTT.